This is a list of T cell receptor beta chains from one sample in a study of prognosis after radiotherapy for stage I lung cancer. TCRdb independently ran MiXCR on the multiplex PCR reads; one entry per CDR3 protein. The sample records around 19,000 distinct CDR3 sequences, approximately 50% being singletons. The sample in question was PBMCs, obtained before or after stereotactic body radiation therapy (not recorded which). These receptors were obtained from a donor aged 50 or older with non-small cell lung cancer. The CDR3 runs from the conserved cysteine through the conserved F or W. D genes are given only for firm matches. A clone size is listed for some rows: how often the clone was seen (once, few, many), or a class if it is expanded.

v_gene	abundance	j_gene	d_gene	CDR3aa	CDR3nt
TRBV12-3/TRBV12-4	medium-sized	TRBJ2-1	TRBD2	CASSLGTSGVNEQFF	TGTGCCAGCAGTTTAGGCACTAGCGGGGTCAATGAGCAGTTCTTC
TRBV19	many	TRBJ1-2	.	CASSISGVEGGYTF	TGTGCCAGTAGTATATCGGGAGTCGAGGGGGGCTACACCTTC
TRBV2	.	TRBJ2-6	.	CASSGFDMTWANVLTF	TGTGCCAGCAGTGGATTCGACATGACTTGGGCCAACGTCCTGACTTTC
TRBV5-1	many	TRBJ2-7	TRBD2	CASSGTSSQQYF	TGCGCCAGCAGCGGGACTAGTTCACAGCAGTACTTC
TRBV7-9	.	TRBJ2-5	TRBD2	CASSFTTSGKETQYF	TGTGCCAGCAGCTTTACGACTAGCGGGAAAGAGACCCAGTACTTC
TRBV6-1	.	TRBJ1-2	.	CATITTYRRGGF	TGTGCCACCATCACCACTTACAGGAGGGGCGGCTTC
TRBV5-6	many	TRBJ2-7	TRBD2	CASSFRTSGRSTHEQYF	TGTGCCAGCAGCTTTAGGACTAGCGGCCGGAGTACCCACGAGCAGTACTTC
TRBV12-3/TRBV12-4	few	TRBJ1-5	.	CASSFRAGMSQPQHF	TGTGCCAGCAGTTTTAGGGCAGGGATGAGTCAGCCCCAGCATTTT
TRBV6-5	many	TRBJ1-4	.	CASSYRRGSEKLFF	TGTGCCAGCAGTTACAGGAGGGGGAGTGAAAAACTGTTTTTT
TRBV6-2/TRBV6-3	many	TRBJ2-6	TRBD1	CASSTGTGDGGANVLTF	TGTGCCAGCAGCACCGGGACAGGGGACGGTGGGGCCAACGTCCTGACTTTC
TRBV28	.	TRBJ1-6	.	CASSTLGHGGSPLHF	TGTGCCAGCAGCACTCTTGGACATGGGGGTTCACCCCTCCACTTT
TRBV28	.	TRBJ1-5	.	CASITRVNNQPQHF	TGTGCCAGCATTACCCGGGTAAACAATCAGCCCCAGCATTTT
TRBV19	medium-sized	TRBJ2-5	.	CASRGPKETQYF	TGTGCCAGTCGAGGCCCCAAAGAGACCCAGTACTTC
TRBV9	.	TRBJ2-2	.	CASSVGVVRLGELFF	TGTGCCAGCAGCGTAGGGGTTGTGAGACTGGGGGAGCTGTTTTTT
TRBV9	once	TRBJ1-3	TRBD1	CASSPGVGQGIRRNTIYF	TGTGCCAGCAGCCCAGGGGTTGGACAGGGTATCCGCAGAAACACCATATATTTT
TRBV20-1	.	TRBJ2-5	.	CSAVQQGWETHYF	TGCAGTGCGGTTCAACAGGGATGGGAGACCCATTACTTC
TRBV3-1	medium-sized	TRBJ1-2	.	CASSQDRQFVYGYTF	TGTGCCAGCAGCCAAGACAGGCAATTCGTTTATGGCTACACCTTC
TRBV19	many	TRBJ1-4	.	CASSIRDTDLEKLFF	TGTGCCAGTAGTATACGGGACACAGATCTTGAAAAACTGTTTTTT
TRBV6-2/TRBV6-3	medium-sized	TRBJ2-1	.	CASSYRPRLEQFF	TGTGCCAGCAGTTACCGACCGAGGTTGGAGCAGTTCTTC
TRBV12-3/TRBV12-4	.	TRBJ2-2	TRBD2	CASSFGLARTGELFF	TGTGCCAGCAGTTTTGGACTAGCTCGCACCGGGGAGCTGTTTTTT
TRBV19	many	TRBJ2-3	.	CASTNRASSTDTQYF	TGTGCCAGTACCAACAGGGCTTCTAGCACAGATACGCAGTATTTT
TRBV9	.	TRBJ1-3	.	CASSVETSGNTIYF	TGTGCCAGCAGCGTAGAGACATCCGGAAACACCATATATTTT
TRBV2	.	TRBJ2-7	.	CASSEARDYEQYF	TGTGCCAGCAGTGAAGCTCGAGACTACGAGCAGTACTTC
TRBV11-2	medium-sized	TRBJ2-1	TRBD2	CASSPRSGSSYNEQFF	TGTGCCAGCAGCCCGAGGAGCGGGAGCTCCTACAATGAGCAGTTCTTC
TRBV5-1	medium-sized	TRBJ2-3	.	CASSWDRDTQYF	TGCGCCAGCAGCTGGGATCGGGATACGCAGTATTTT
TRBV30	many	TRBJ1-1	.	CAWCLDGGTEAFF	TGTGCCTGGTGTCTTGATGGAGGCACTGAAGCTTTCTTT
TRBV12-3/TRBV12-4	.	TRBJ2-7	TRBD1	CASTTGTGNYEQYF	TGTGCCAGCACTACCGGGACAGGGAATTACGAGCAGTACTTC
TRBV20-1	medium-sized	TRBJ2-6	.	CSASDQYSGANVLTF	TGCAGTGCTAGTGATCAATACTCTGGGGCCAACGTCCTGACTTTC